Presented here are 25 T cell receptor beta chains from one specimen sequenced in a study of blood T cells in healthy people across ages. Combining a sample-barcoded 5' primer with a J-beta primer mix, a second PCR ran for 7 to 11 cycles. TCRdb re-called the 5' RACE reads through MiXCR, storing one row per CDR3 protein. The data show about 1.4 million distinct CDR3 sequences, approximately 63% seen once. Source material: blood. Source of these receptors: a man between 18 and 29 years old in good health.

In its sample, this clonotype was seen a few times. The rearrangement joins TRBV20-1 to TRBJ2-3; no firm D call. The germline V gene encodes CDR1 DFQATT and CDR2 SNEGSKA (reference sequence). V was shortened by 0 bases and J by 0 bases, with 10 bases between the two germline ends. The CDR3 contains 15 residues. The CDR3: CSARDVYTSTDTQYF. The DNA of the CDR3 is TGCAGTGCTAGAGATGTCTATACTAGCACAGATACGCAGTATTTT.

The chain employs TRBV7-8 and TRBJ2-2, with unresolved D. Germline CDR1 SGHVS, CDR2 FQNEAQ. The CDR3 length is 19 residues. The V gene lost 5 bases and the J gene lost 6 bases, with 28 bases spanning the gap. Here the CDR3 DNA reads TGTGCCAGCAGCCCCAACGGTAACCCCGGGTCGGATCAATCCGGGGAGCTGTTTTTT. Translating it yields CASSPNGNPGSDQSGELFF.

The table lists this clonotype with a few counts. The rearrangement joins TRBV4-1 to TRBJ2-1, with 13 bases fitting TRBD2. With V trimmed by 5 bases and J by 2 bases, 3 bases remained unmatched. The CDR3 extends over 16 amino acids. CDR1 and CDR2 (germline): MGHRA, YSYEKL. The CDR3 loop reads CASSWTSGGTYNEQFF. For the CDR3, the DNA is TGCGCCAGCAGCTGGACTAGCGGGGGAACCTACAATGAGCAGTTCTTC.

The V and J genes are TRBV10-1 and TRBJ2-7; 10 positions agree with TRBD2. CDR3 length equals 14 residues. CDR1 is WNHNN and CDR2 is SYGVQD in the germline V gene (reference sequence). Unmatched junction bases numbered 6, after V lost 6 bases and J lost 4 bases. As DNA, the CDR3 is TGCGCCAGCAGCTGGCTAGCGGGAGAGTACGAGCAGTACTTC. Its protein product is CASSWLAGEYEQYF.

The V and J genes are TRBV20-1 and TRBJ2-4; tentative D call: TRBD1 (6 bases). Near its end, the DNA agrees better with TRBJ2-7, so the J call may be wrong. This CDR3 contains 15 residues. Germline CDR1 and CDR2: DFQATT and SNEGSKA (reference sequence). CDR3 residues: CSARGRPGAAYEQYF. DNA of the CDR3: TGCAGTGCTAGAGGGCGACCAGGGGCGGCCTACGAGCAGTACTTC.

Concerning this clonotype: The junction does not match germline at one end; this may be a read error. The V and J genes are TRBV12-5 and TRBJ2-1, with D possibly called TRBD1 or TRBD2 (5 bases each). CDR3 length: 13 residues. The germline gives CDR1 LGHNT, CDR2 FRNRAP. CDR3 region: CTSSGQINRQQFF. For the CDR3, the DNA is TGTACTAGTTCCGGACAAATCAACAGGCAGCAGTTCTTC.

The chain recombines TRBV20-1 with TRBJ2-4, with D unresolved. Trimming took 4 bases from V and 13 from J, leaving 5 bases between them. The length of the CDR3 is 8 residues. CDR1 and CDR2 (germline): DFQATT, SNEGSKA (reference sequence). CDR3 protein: CSAKDQYF. The CDR3 DNA is TGCAGTGCTAAAGACCAGTACTTC.

The chain is built from TRBV5-1 and TRBJ2-1; D remains ambiguous. Germline V lookup: CDR1 SGHRS, CDR2 YFSETQ. The CDR3 length is 14 residues. The V end lost 4 bases, the J end lost 8 bases, and 16 bases lay between the germline ends. CDR3 in amino acids: CASSLHAPVDEQFF. CDR3 nucleotide sequence: TGCGCCAGCAGCCTCCACGCCCCGGTTGATGAGCAGTTCTTC.

V usage is TRBV7-9 and J usage is TRBJ2-3, with 9 positions matching TRBD2. This CDR3 has 15 residues. Trimming took 0 bases from V and 5 from J; bases not matched to a gene: 3. The germline gives CDR1 SEHNR, CDR2 FQNEAQ (reference sequence). The CDR3 region has the DNA TGTGCCAGCAGCTTAGCTAGCGGGAGAGAAGATACGCAGTATTTT. Protein sequence: CASSLASGREDTQYF.

There are a few counts of this clonotype. The chain uses TRBV10-3 and TRBJ1-5, with D possibly being TRBD1 (5 bases). The CDR3 consists of 13 residues. Germline V gives CDR1 ENHRY, CDR2 SYGVKD. Trimming took 10 bases from V and 6 from J, leaving 16 bases between them. CDR3 in DNA: TGTGCCAGTTCGAGGGGAGAGGGTCAGCCCCAGCATTTT. Amino acids: CASSRGEGQPQHF.

V and J are TRBV6-2 or TRBV6-3 and TRBJ2-5; TRBD2 matches at 10 bases. In germline, CDR1 is MNHEY, CDR2 SVGEGT. Trimming took 0 bases from V and 11 from J; bases not matched to a gene: 18. There are 18 residues in the CDR3. CDR3 residues: CASSYSPSGGKLYNEQYF. The DNA for the CDR3 is TGTGCCAGCAGTTACTCCCCTAGCGGGGGAAAACTGTACAATGAGCAGTACTTC.

The chain has TRBV6-6 and TRBJ2-1; possibly TRBD1 for D (5 bases). The CDR3 has 13 residues. V was shortened by 6 bases and J by 6 bases, with 12 bases between the two germline ends. CDR1 and CDR2 (germline): MNHNY, SVGAGI (reference sequence). CDR3 region: CASSPYRSNEQFF. CDR3 nucleotides: TGTGCCAGCAGCCCGTACAGGTCCAATGAGCAGTTCTTC.

The chain couples TRBV27 to TRBJ2-7, with a tentative D call TRBD2 (6 bases). CDR1 and CDR2 (germline): MNHEY, SMNVEV (reference sequence). The germline V and J ends were trimmed by 4 bases and 7 bases, with 14 bases remaining between them. This CDR3 has 13 residues. As DNA, the CDR3 is TGTGCCAGCAGTTCATCCCCTGGGAGGGAGCAGTACTTC. Translating gives CASSSSPGREQYF.

The chain employs TRBV24-1 and TRBJ2-1, with D perhaps TRBD1 or TRBD2 (6 bases each). The CDR3 length is 13 residues. Germline lookup yields CDR1 KGHDR and CDR2 SFDVKD. With 7 bases removed from V and 8 bases from J, the gap between germline ends came to 14 bases. This CDR3 reads CATRRRGGYEQFF. The DNA for the CDR3 is TGTGCCACCAGGCGCAGAGGGGGGTATGAGCAGTTCTTC.

This clonotype came up a few times. The genes are TRBV29-1 and TRBJ2-7; 8 nucleotides line up with TRBD1. J lost 1 base, V lost 7 bases, and 6 bases had no gene match. This CDR3 has 13 residues. Germline CDR1 SQVTM, CDR2 ANQGSEA. CDR3 loop: CSGLGQDSYEQYF. CDR3 nucleotide sequence: TGCAGCGGGCTGGGACAGGATTCCTACGAGCAGTACTTC.

This clonotype occurred a few times. The V and J genes are TRBV7-2 and TRBJ1-2; TRBD1 aligns across 9 bases. This CDR3 has 15 amino acids. Trimming cost V 3 bases and J 6 bases; bases outside gene matches: 8. The germline V gene encodes CDR1 SGHTA and CDR2 FQGNSA. CDR3 DNA: TGTGCCAGCAGCTTGGGTCCCGGGACAGGGAATGGCTACACCTTC. Its translation: CASSLGPGTGNGYTF.

The genes are TRBV11-2 and TRBJ2-1, with D possibly being TRBD1 or TRBD2 (5 bases each). The V gene's germline CDR1 is SGHAT and CDR2 FQNNGV. This CDR3 is built from 13 residues. Trimming shortened V by 5 bases and J by 7 bases, and 12 bases separated the two germline ends. The CDR3 spells CASSPQGGNEQFF. The CDR3, as DNA: TGTGCCAGCAGCCCCCAGGGCGGGAATGAGCAGTTCTTC.

The CDR3 loop reads CSASGDDPPYEQYF. Here the CDR3 DNA reads TGCAGTGCTAGTGGGGACGACCCACCCTACGAGCAGTACTTC. The rearrangement joins TRBV20-1 to TRBJ2-7, with D perhaps TRBD1 or TRBD2 (5 bases each). Trimming shortened V by 3 bases and J by 2 bases, and 14 bases separated the two germline ends. The V gene's germline CDR1 is DFQATT and CDR2 SNEGSKA (reference sequence). This CDR3 comprises 14 residues.

Concerning this clonotype: A read error may produce the germline difference seen at one junction end. The rearrangement joins TRBV7-7 to TRBJ2-7; D unclear. CDR1 is SSHAT, CDR2 FNYEAQ, per germline (reference sequence). CDR3 length equals 13 residues. CDR3 DNA sequence: TGTGCTAGCAGCCCCGACTCCCTCGAAACCCAGTACTTC. Protein product: CASSPDSLETQYF.

The V gene is TRBV29-1, the J gene TRBJ2-7; no definite D call. CDR1 and CDR2 from the germline V gene are SQVTM and ANQGSEA. This CDR3 spans 13 amino acids. Trimming took off 0 bases at V and 4 bases at J, with 10 bases between the two ends. In DNA, the CDR3 is TGCAGCGTTGAAGATCAGGATTTATACGAGCAGTACTTC. Its translation is CSVEDQDLYEQYF.

This chain uses TRBV4-2 with TRBJ2-5; D might be TRBD2 (6 bases). There are 14 residues in the CDR3. Trimming cost V 2 bases and J 7 bases, with 14 bases left between them. Germline loops: CDR1 LGHNA, CDR2 YNFKEQ. This CDR3 is CASSQLAGRGTQYF. In nucleotides, the CDR3 is TGTGCCAGCAGCCAATTAGCCGGGCGGGGGACCCAGTACTTC.

This clonotype showed up just a few times. J is TRBJ2-7 and V is TRBV20-1; 10 nucleotides agree with TRBD2. The CDR3 sequence is 15 residues long. The germline V gene encodes CDR1 DFQATT and CDR2 SNEGSKA (reference sequence). The V and J ends lost 3 bases and 4 bases, in that order; junction bases with no gene match: 9. CDR3 coding DNA: TGCAGTGCTAGCACTAGCGGGATGTATTCGTACGAGCAGTACTTC. Residues: CSASTSGMYSYEQYF.

The CDR3 region is CASSLSVGRMNTEAFF. CDR3 DNA: TGTGCCAGCAGTTTATCGGTGGGGCGGATGAACACTGAAGCTTTCTTT. The chain recombines TRBV27 with TRBJ1-1; the D gene is possibly TRBD1 (5 bases). The CDR3 contains 16 residues. Trimming removed 0 bases from V and 0 bases from J, with 11 bases in between. Germline V CDR1 and CDR2: MNHEY, SMNVEV (reference sequence).

The CDR3 loop is CASSSTELRDTLNTEAFF. The CDR3 nucleotides are TGCGCCAGCAGCTCGACTGAACTCCGGGACACCCTGAACACTGAAGCTTTCTTT. The chain employs TRBV4-1 and TRBJ1-1; D possibly corresponds to TRBD1 (6 bases). V lost 5 bases and J lost 0, with 22 bases in between. This CDR3 region has 18 residues. Germline V gene lookup returns CDR1 MGHRA and CDR2 YSYEKL.

About this clonotype itself: The junction shows a germline mismatch at one end, possibly a read error. The rearrangement links TRBV4-2 to TRBJ2-7; D unclear. The CDR3 is 13 amino acids. CDR1 and CDR2 from the germline V gene are LGHNA and YNFKEQ. As DNA, the CDR3 is TGTACCAGCAGCCAAGAAGTCACCTACGAGCAGTACTTC. Translation: CTSSQEVTYEQYF.